This T cell receptor beta chain was identified in a study of human T cells and chemical hapten exposure. Only a few counts were recorded for this clonotype. Time point defined: pre-sensitization, week 0. Treatment denoted: therapeutic diphenylcyclopropenone sensitization with weekly scalp DPC. Attachment of unique molecular identifiers to individual cDNA molecules was performed in the library. TCRdb reanalysed the RACE reads using MiXCR and keeps one entry per CDR3 protein. In the table there are some 330,000 distinct CDR3 sequences, approximately 5% of which are singletons. V shed 5 bases, J shed 0 bases, and the junction held 2 bases outside the gene matches. The germline V gene has CDR1 SGHTA and CDR2 FQGTGA. The CDR3 totals 15 residues.

V usage is TRBV7-3 and J usage is TRBJ1-2; 11 bases fit TRBD1. This specimen consisted of whole blood, obtained in connection with sensitization to the hapten diphenylcyclopropenone (DPC). The TCR originated in a woman aged 18-35 years with alopecia areata. Some clones in this sample may be carry-over from other donors' samples. The CDR3, as DNA: TGTGCCAGCAGCAGGACAGGGGGCGCTAACTATGGCTACACCTTC. It translates to CASSRTGGANYGYTF.